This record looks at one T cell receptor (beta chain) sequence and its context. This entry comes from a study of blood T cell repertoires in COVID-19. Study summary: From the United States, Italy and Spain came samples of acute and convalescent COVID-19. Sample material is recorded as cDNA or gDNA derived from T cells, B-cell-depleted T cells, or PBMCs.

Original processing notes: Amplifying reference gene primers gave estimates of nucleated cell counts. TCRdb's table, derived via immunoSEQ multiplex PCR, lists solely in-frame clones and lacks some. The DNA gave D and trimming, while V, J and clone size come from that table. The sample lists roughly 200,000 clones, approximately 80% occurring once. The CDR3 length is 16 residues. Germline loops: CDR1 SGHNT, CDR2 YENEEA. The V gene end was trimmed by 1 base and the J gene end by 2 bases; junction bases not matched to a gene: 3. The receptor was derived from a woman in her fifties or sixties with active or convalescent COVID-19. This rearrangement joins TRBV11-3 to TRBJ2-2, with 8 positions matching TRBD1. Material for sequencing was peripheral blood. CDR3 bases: TGTGCCAGCAGCTTAGGTCAGGGGGCCAACACCGGGGAGCTGTTTTTT. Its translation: CASSLGQGANTGELFF. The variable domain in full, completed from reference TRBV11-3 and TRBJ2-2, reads EAGVVQSPRYKIIEKKQPVAFWCNPISGHNTLYWYLQNLGQGPELLIRYENEEAVDDSQLPKDRFSAERLKGVDSTLKIQPAELGDSAVYLCASSLGQGANTGELFFGEGSRLTVL.